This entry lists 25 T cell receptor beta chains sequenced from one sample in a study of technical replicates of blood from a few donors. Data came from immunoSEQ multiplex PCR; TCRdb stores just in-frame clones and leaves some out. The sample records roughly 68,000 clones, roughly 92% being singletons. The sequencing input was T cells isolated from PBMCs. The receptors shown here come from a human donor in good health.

CDR3 nucleotide sequence: TGTGCCAGCACCCAGACAGGGGAGCGGGGCTACACCTTC. Amino acids: CASTQTGERGYTF. The V call is TRBV5-5, the J call TRBJ1-2; the match to TRBD1 covers 8 bases. This CDR3 contains 13 residues. Germline V lookup: CDR1 SGHKS, CDR2 YYEKEE (reference sequence). Unmatched junction bases numbered 9, after V lost 6 bases and J lost 8 bases.

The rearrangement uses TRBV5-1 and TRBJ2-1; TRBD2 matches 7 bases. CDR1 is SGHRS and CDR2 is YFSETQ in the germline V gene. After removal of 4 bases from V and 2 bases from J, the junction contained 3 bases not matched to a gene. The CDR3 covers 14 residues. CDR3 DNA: TGCGCCAGCAGCCCGGGACTAACCTACAATGAGCAGTTCTTC. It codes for CASSPGLTYNEQFF.

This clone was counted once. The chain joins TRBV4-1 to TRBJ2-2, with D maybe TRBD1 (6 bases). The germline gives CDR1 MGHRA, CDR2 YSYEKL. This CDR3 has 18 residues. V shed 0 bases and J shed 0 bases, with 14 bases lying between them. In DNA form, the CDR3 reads TGCGCCAGCAGCCAAGAAGGGATGGGGGCTTCGAACACCGGGGAGCTGTTTTTT. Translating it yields CASSQEGMGASNTGELFF.

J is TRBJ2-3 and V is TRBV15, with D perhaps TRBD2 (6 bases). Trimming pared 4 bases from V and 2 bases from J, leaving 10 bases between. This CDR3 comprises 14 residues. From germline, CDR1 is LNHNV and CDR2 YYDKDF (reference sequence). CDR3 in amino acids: CATSIGTATDTQYF. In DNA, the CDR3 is TGTGCCACCAGCATTGGGACTGCCACAGATACGCAGTATTTT. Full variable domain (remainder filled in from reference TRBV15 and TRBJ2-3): DAMVIQNPRYQVTQFGKPVTLSCSQTLNHNVMYWYQQKSSQAPKLLFHYYDKDFNNEADTPDNFQSRRPNTSFCFLDIRSPGLGDTAMYLCATSIGTATDTQYFGPGTRLTVL.

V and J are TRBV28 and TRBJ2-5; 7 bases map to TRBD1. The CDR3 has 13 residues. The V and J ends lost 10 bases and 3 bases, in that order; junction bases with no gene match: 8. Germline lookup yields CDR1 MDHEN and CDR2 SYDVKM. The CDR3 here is CATQTGAKETQYF. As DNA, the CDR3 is TGTGCCACCCAAACAGGGGCTAAAGAGACCCAGTACTTC.

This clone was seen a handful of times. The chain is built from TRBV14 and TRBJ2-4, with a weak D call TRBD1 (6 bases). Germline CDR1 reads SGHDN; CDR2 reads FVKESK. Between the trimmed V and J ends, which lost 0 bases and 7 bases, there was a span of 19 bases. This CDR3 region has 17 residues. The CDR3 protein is CASSQDLGSQGLNIQYF. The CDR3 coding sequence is TGTGCCAGCAGCCAAGATCTAGGAAGTCAGGGGTTGAACATTCAGTACTTC.

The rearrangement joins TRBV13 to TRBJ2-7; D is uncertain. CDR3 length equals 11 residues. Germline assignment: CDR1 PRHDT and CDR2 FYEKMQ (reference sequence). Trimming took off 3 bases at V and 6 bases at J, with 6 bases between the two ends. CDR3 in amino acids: CASSFASEQYF. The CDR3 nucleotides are TGTGCCAGCAGCTTCGCCAGCGAGCAGTACTTC.

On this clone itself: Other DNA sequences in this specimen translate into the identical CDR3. Here the CDR3 DNA reads TGTGCCAGCAGCTTCGGACAGGGATACGAGCAGTACTTC. Its translation is CASSFGQGYEQYF. The chain has TRBV7-8 and TRBJ2-7, with TRBD1 matching over 8 bases. The CDR3 sequence is 13 residues long. Germline V gene data show CDR1 as SGHVS and CDR2 as FQNEAQ. Trimming cost V 3 bases and J 4 bases; bases outside gene matches: 2.

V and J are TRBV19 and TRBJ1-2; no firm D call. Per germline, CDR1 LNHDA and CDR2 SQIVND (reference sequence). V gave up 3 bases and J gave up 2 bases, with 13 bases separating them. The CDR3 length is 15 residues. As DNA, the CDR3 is TGTGCCAGTAGTATCTTCCAGGAGGTAAACTATGGCTACACCTTC. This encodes CASSIFQEVNYGYTF.

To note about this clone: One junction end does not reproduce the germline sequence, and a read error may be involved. The chain's CDR3 is CASSLGQGNQPQHF. CDR3 nucleotide sequence: TGTGCCAGCAGTTTAGGACAGGGTAATCAGCCCCAGCATTTT. The gene calls are TRBV7-9 and TRBJ1-5, with TRBD1 matching over 8 bases. The CDR3 is 14 amino acids. CDR1 and CDR2 (germline): SEHNR, FQNEAQ (reference sequence).

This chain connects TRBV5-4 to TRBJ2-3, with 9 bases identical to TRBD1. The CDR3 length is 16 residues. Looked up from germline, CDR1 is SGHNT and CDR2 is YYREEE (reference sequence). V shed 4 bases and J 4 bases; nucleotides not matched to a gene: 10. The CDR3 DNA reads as TGTGCCAGCAGCCGAAAGGGGACAGGGAAGGCAGATACGCAGTATTTT. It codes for CASSRKGTGKADTQYF.

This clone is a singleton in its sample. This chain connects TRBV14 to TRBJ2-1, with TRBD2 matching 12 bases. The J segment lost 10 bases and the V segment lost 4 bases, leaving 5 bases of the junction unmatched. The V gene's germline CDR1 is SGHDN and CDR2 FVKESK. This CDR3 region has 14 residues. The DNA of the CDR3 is TGTGCCAGCAGCCCCTCCCTAGCGGGAGGGGAGCAGTTCTTC. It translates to CASSPSLAGGEQFF.

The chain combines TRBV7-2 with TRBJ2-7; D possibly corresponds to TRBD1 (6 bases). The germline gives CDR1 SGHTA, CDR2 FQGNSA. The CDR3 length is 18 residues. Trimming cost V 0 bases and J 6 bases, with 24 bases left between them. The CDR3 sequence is CASSLARTGHSVFSEQYF. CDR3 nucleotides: TGTGCCAGCAGCTTAGCCCGAACAGGGCATAGCGTTTTCTCCGAGCAGTACTTC.

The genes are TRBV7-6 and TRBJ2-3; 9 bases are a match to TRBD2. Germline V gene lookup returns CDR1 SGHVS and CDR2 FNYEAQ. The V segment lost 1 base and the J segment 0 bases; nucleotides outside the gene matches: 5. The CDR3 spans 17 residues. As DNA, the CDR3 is TGTGCCAGCAGCTTAGTGGCGGGAGGGCCGAGCACAGATACGCAGTATTTT. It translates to CASSLVAGGPSTDTQYF.

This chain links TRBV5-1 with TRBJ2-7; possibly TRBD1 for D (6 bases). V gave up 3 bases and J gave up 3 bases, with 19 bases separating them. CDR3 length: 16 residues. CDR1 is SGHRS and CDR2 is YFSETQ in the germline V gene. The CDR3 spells CASSSTTATGLYEQYF. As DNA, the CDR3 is TGCGCCAGCAGCTCCACCACAGCGACAGGCCTCTACGAGCAGTACTTC.

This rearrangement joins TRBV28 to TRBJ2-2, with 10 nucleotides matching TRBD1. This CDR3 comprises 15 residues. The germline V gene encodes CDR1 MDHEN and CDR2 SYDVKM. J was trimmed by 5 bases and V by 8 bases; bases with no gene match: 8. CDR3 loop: CASHDRGRRTGELFF. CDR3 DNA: TGTGCCAGCCACGACAGGGGGCGAAGGACCGGGGAGCTGTTTTTT.

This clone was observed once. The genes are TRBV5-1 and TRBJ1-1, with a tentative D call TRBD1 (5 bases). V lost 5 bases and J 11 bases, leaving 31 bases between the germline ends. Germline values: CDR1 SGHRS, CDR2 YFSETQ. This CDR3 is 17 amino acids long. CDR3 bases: TGCGCCAGCAGTCTGAACAAATTCTTTGGGGCCAGGAGTTTGGCTTTCTTT. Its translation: CASSLNKFFGARSLAFF.

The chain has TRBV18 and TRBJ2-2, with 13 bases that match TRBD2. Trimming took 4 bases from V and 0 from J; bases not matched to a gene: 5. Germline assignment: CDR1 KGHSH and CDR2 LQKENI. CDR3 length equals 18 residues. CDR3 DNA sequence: TGTGCCAGCTCACTAGTGGGACTAGCGGGACCGAACACCGGGGAGCTGTTTTTT. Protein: CASSLVGLAGPNTGELFF.

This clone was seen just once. The DNA of the CDR3 is TGTGCCAGCAGCCCACGGGGGACCTCCTACGAGCAGTACTTC. It codes for CASSPRGTSYEQYF. This chain connects TRBV14 to TRBJ2-7, with a possible D match to TRBD2 (6 bases). Trimming shortened V by 4 bases and J by 0 bases, and 10 bases separated the two germline ends. Germline assignment: CDR1 SGHDN and CDR2 FVKESK. The CDR3 spans 14 residues. Complete variable domain (other parts from reference TRBV14 and TRBJ2-7): EAGVTQFPSHSVIEKGQTVTLRCDPISGHDNLYWYRRVMGKEIKFLLHFVKESKQDESGMPNNRFLAERTGGTYSTLKVQPAELEDSGVYFCASSPRGTSYEQYFGPGTRLTVT.

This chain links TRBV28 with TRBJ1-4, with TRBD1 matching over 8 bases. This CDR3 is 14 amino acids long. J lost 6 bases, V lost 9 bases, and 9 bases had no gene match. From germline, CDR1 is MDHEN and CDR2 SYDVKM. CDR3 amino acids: CASLEDREDEKLFF. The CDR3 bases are TGTGCCAGTTTGGAGGACAGGGAGGATGAAAAACTGTTTTTT.

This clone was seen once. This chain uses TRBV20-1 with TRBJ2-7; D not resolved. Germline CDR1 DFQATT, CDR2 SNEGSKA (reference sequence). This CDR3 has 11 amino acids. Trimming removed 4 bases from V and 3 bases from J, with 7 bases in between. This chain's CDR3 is CSAMRNYEQYF. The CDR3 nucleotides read TGCAGTGCTATGCGGAACTACGAGCAGTACTTC.

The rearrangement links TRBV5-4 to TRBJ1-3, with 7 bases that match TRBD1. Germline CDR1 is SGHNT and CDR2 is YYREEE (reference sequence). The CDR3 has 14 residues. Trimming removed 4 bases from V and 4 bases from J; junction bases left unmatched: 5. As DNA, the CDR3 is TGTGCCAGCAGCAGACAGGGACGCGGAAACACCATATATTTT. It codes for CASSRQGRGNTIYF.

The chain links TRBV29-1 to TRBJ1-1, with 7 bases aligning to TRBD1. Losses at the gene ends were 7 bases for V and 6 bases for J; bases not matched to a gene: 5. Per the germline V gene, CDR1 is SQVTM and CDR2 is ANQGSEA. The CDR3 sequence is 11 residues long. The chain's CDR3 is CSARQGAEAFF. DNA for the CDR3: TGCAGCGCCAGACAGGGCGCTGAAGCTTTCTTT.

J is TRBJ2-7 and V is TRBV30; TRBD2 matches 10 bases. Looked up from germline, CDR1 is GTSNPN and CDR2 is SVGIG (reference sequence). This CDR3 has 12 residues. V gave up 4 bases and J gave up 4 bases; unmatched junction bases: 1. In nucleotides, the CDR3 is TGTGCCTGGACTAGCGGGAGTTACGAGCAGTACTTC. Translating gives CAWTSGSYEQYF.

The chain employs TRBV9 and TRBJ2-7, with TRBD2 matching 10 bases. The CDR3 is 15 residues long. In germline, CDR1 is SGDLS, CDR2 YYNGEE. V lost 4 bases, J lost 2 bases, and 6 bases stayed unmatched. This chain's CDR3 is CASSPAGGTTYEQYF. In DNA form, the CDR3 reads TGTGCCAGCAGCCCAGCGGGAGGGACTACCTACGAGCAGTACTTC.